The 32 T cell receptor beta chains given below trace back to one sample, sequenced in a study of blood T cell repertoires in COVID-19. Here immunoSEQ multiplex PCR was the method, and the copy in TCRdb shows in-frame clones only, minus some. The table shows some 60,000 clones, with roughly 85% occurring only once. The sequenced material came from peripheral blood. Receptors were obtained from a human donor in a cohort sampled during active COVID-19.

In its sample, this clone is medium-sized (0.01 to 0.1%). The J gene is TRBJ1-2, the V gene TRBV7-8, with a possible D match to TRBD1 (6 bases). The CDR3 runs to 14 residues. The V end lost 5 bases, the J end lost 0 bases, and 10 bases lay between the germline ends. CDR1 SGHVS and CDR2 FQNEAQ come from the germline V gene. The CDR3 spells CASSQDRANYGYTF. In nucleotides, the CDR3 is TGTGCCAGCAGCCAGGACAGAGCTAACTATGGCTACACCTTC.

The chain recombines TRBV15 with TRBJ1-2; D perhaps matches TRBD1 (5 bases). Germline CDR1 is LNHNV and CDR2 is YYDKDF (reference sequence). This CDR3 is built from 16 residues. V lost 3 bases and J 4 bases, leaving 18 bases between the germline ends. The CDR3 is CATSRERAPGIYGYTF. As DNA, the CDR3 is TGTGCCACCAGCAGGGAGCGCGCTCCAGGGATCTATGGCTACACCTTC.

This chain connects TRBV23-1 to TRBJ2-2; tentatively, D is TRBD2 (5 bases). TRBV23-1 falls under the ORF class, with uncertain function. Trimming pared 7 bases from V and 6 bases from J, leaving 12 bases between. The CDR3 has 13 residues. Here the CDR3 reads CASNEGLSGELFF. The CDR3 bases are TGCGCCAGCAACGAAGGACTCTCCGGGGAGCTGTTTTTT.

CDR3 sequence: CASSSPVRTGELFF. CDR3 sequence (DNA): TGTGCCAGCAGCTCCCCTGTTCGGACCGGGGAGCTGTTTTTT. This chain joins TRBV11-3 and TRBJ2-2, with no clear D. Trimming pared 4 bases from V and 5 bases from J, leaving 11 bases between. The CDR3 is 14 residues long. CDR1 and CDR2 (germline): SGHNT, YENEEA.

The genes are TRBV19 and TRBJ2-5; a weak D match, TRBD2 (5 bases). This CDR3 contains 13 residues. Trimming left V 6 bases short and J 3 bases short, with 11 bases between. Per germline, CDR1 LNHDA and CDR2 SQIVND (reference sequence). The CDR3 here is CASSPPGEETQYF. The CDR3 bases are TGTGCCAGTAGCCCTCCCGGGGAAGAGACCCAGTACTTC.

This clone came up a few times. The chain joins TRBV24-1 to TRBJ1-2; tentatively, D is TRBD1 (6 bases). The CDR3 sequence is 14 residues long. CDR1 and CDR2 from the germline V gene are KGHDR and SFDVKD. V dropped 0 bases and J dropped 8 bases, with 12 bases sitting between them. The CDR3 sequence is CATSDLWTAGGYTF. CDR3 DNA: TGTGCCACCAGTGATTTGTGGACAGCTGGCGGCTACACCTTC.

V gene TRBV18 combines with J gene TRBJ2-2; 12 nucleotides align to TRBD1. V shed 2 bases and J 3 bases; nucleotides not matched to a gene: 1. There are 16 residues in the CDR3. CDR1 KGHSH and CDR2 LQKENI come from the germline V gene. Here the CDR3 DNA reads TGTGCCAGCTCACCAGGGACAGGGGGCTACACCGGGGAGCTGTTTTTT. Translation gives CASSPGTGGYTGELFF.

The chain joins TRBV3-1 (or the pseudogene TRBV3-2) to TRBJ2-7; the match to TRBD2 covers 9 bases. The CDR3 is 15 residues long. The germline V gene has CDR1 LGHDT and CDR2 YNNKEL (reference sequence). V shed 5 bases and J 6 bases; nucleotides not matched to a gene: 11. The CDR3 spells CASSGTWRGGGEQYF. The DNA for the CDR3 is TGTGCCAGCAGCGGAACGTGGCGGGGGGGCGGCGAGCAGTACTTC.

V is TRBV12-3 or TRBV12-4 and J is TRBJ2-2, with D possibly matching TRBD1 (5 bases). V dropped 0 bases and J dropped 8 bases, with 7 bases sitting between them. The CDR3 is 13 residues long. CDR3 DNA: TGTGCCAGCAGTTTAGCGAAGGGGGGGGAGCTGTTTTTT. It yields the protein CASSLAKGGELFF.

The CDR3 protein is CASSRAGLEQYF. The CDR3 coding sequence is TGTGCCAGCTCCAGAGCAGGGCTCGAGCAGTACTTC. The chain employs TRBV6-5 and TRBJ2-7, with D maybe TRBD1 (5 bases). Germline values: CDR1 MNHEY, CDR2 SVGAGI. Trimming left V 8 bases short and J 6 bases short, with 14 bases between. The CDR3 has 12 amino acids.

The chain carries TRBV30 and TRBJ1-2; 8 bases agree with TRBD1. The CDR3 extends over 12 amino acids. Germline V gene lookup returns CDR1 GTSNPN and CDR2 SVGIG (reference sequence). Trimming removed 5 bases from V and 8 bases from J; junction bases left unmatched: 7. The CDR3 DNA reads TGTGCCTGGGACAGGGGCGCAGGAGGCTACACCTTC. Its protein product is CAWDRGAGGYTF.

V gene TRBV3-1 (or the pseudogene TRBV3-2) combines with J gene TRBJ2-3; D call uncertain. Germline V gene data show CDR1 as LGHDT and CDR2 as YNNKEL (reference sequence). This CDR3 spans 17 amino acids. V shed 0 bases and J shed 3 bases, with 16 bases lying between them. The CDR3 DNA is TGTGCCAGCAGCCAAGAGCCGGGTGACTTCCCGACAGATACGCAGTATTTT. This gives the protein CASSQEPGDFPTDTQYF.

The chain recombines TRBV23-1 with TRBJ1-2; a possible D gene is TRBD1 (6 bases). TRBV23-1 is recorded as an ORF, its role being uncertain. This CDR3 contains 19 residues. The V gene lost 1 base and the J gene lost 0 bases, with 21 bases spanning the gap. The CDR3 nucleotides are TGCGCCAGCAGTCAATTGGGTCCCCTCCTACAGGGCCCTAACTATGGCTACACCTTC. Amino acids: CASSQLGPLLQGPNYGYTF.

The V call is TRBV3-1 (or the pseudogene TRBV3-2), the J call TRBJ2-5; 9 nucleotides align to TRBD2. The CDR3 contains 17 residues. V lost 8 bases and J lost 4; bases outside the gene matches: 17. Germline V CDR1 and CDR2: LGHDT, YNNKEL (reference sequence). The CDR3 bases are TGTGCCAGCTCCTTCGGATTCGCGGGGGGGCCGGGAGAGACCCAGTACTTC. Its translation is CASSFGFAGGPGETQYF.

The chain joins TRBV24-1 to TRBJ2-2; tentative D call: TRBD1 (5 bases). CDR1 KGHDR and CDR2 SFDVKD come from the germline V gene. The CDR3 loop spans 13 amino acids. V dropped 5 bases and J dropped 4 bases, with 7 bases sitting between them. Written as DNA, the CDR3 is TGTGCCACCAGTGTAACAGGCACCGGGGAGCTGTTTTTT. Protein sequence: CATSVTGTGELFF.

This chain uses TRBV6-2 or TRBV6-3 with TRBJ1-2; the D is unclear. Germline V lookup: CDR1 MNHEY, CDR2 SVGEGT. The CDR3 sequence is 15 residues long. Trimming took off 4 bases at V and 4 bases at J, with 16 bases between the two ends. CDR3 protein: CASSLMASASYGYTF. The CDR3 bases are TGTGCCAGCAGTTTAATGGCCTCCGCCTCCTATGGCTACACCTTC.

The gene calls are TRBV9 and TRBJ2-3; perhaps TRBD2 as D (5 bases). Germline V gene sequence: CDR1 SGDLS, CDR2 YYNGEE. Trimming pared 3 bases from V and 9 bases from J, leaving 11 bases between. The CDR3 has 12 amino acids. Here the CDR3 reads CASSALRGTQYF. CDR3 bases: TGTGCCAGCAGCGCCCTCCGGGGAACGCAGTATTTT.

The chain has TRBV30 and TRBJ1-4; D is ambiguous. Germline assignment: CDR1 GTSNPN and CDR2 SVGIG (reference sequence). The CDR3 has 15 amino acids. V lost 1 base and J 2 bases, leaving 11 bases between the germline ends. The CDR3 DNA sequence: TGTGCCTGGAGTGCCCCGACGGGGACTAATGAAAAACTGTTTTTT. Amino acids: CAWSAPTGTNEKLFF.

CDR3 nucleotide sequence: TGTGCCAGTAGGTTAGCACCGGGCGGGGATGAGCAGTTCTTC. This translates into CASRLAPGGDEQFF. The chain employs TRBV19 and TRBJ2-1; the D gene is possibly TRBD2 (6 bases). This CDR3 has 14 residues. Trimming removed 6 bases from V and 8 bases from J, with 17 bases in between. Germline loops: CDR1 LNHDA, CDR2 SQIVND (reference sequence).

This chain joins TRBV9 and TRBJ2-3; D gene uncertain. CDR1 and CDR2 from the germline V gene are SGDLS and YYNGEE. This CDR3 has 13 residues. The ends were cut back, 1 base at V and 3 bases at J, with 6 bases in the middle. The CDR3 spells CASSVLSTDTQYF. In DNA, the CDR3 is TGTGCCAGCAGCGTACTCAGTACAGATACGCAGTATTTT.

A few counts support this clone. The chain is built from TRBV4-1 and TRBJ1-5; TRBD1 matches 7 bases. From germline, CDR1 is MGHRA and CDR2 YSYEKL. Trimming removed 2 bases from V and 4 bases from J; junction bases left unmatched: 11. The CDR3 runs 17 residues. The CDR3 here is CASSQWGLPRGNQPQHF. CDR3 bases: TGCGCCAGCAGCCAATGGGGCCTACCCAGGGGGAATCAGCCCCAGCATTTT.

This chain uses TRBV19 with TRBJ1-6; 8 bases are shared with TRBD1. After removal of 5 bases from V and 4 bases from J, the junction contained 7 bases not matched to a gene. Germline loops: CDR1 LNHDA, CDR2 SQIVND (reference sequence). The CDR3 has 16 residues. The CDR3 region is CASSSYRGTYNSPLHF. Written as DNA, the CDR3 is TGTGCCAGTAGTTCATACAGGGGGACGTATAATTCACCCCTCCACTTT.

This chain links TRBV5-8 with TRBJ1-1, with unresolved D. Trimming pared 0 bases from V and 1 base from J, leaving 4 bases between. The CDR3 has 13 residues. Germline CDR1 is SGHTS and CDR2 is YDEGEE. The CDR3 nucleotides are TGTGCCAGCAGCTTGGATAGGAACACTGAAGCTTTCTTT. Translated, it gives CASSLDRNTEAFF.

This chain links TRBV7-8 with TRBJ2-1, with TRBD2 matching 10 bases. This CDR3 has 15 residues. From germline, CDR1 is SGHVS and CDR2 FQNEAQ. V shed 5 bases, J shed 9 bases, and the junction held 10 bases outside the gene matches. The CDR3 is CASSPKAGGRGEQFF. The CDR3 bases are TGTGCCAGCAGCCCTAAAGCGGGGGGGCGGGGTGAGCAGTTCTTC.

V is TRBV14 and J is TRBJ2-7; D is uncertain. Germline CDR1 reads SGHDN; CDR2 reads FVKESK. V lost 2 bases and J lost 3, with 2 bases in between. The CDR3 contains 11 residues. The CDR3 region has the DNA TGTGCCAGCAGCCAATACTACGAGCAGTACTTC. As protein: CASSQYYEQYF.

DNA for the CDR3: TGTGCCAGCAGCCAGGGACAGGTTCCTAACAATGAGCAGTTCTTC. Encoded protein: CASSQGQVPNNEQFF. The chain employs TRBV9 and TRBJ2-1; 8 bases align to TRBD1. V shed 4 bases, J shed 5 bases, and the junction held 8 bases outside the gene matches. CDR3 length: 15 amino acids. In germline, CDR1 is SGDLS, CDR2 YYNGEE.

The CDR3 loop reads CASSQEQGPYEQYF. The DNA of the CDR3 is TGCGCCAGCAGCCAAGAGCAGGGTCCCTACGAGCAGTACTTC. The chain carries TRBV4-3 and TRBJ2-7, with D possibly matching TRBD1 (5 bases). Germline lookup yields CDR1 LGHNA and CDR2 YSLEER. CDR3 size: 14 residues. Trimming removed 0 bases at V and 2 bases at J, with 8 bases between.

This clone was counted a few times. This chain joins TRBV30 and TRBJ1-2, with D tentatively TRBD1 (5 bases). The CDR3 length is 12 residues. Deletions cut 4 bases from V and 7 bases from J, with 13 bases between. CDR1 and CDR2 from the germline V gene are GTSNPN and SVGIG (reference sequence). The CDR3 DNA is TGTGCCTGGACCCAGGGAACTTTTGGCTACACCTTC. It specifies CAWTQGTFGYTF.

For the CDR3, the DNA is TGTGCCTGGGCACAGGGTAGCGAGCAGTACTTC. As protein: CAWAQGSEQYF. The chain recombines TRBV30 with TRBJ2-7; perhaps TRBD1 as D (6 bases). The V end was cut by 5 bases, the J end by 6 bases, with 11 bases between. Germline lookup yields CDR1 GTSNPN and CDR2 SVGIG (reference sequence). The CDR3 runs 11 residues.

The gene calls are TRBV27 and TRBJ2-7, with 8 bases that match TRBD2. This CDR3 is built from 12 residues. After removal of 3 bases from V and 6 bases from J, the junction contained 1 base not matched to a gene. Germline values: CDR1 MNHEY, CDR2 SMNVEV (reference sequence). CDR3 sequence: CASSFGGGEQYF. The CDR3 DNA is TGTGCCAGCAGTTTCGGGGGGGGCGAGCAGTACTTC.

The CDR3 nucleotides are TGTGCCAGCAGTTGGAGGAGCAATCAGCCCCAGCATTTT. It specifies CASSWRSNQPQHF. The rearrangement uses TRBV12-3 or TRBV12-4 and TRBJ1-5; D not resolved. The CDR3 has 13 residues. Trimming cost V 4 bases and J 1 base, with 5 bases left between them.

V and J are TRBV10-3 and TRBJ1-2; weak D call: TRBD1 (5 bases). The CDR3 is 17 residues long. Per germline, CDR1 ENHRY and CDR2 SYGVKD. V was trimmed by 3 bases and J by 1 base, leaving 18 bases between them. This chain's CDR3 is CAISERIAGDFNYGYTF. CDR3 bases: TGTGCCATCAGTGAAAGGATCGCGGGGGATTTTAACTATGGCTACACCTTC.